This T cell receptor beta chain was captured by sequencing in a study of read filtering for tumor transcriptome and immune sequencing. Across the whole study: Transcriptome libraries were built from DNase-treated RNA.

Regarding the study as a whole: Compared with RNA-seq, IR-seq gave much higher clonotype depth and reliability.

This clonotype has ten or more counts. Its target is not known. Molecular barcoded adaptors covering alpha/delta and beta/gamma chains were used on 400 ng RNA. TCRdb called the reads again in MiXCR, with one record for every CDR3 protein. The sample includes about 46,000 distinct CDR3 sequences, less than 20% seen only once; the top ten take under 40%. Sequencing was performed on a population of CD138-negative cells sorted from bone marrow. The clonotype comes from a donor at least 40 years old with multiple myeloma.

The CDR3 DNA sequence: TGTGCCAGCAGACCTAAGGCGGGCAGGGGGCAACACGAGCAGTACTTC. This sequence encodes CASRPKAGRGQHEQYF. V and J are TRBV6-5 and TRBJ2-7; 8 nucleotides agree with TRBD1. V dropped 6 bases and J dropped 5; count of bases not matched to a gene: 15. Germline lookup yields CDR1 MNHEY and CDR2 SVGAGI. The CDR3 extends over 16 amino acids.